The T cell receptor (beta chain) under discussion was sequenced for a study of blood T cell repertoires in COVID-19. Sequencing used immunoSEQ multiplex PCR; TCRdb keeps in-frame clones, though not all of them. Counted here are around 300,000 clones, about nine tenths occurring once; the ten biggest clones make up 6.3%. In germline, CDR1 is SEHNR, CDR2 FQNEAQ (reference sequence). The CDR3 runs to 15 residues. The V end was cut by 1 base, the J end by 5 bases, with 14 bases between. This clone has only one observation. This TCR was sampled from a woman aged 50 to 60 with COVID-19, enrolled during active disease. This chain links TRBV7-9 with TRBJ1-2; perhaps TRBD1 as D (5 bases). Sequences were obtained from peripheral blood. The CDR3 reads CASSLGRPGLYGYTF. In DNA, the CDR3 is TGTGCCAGCAGCTTAGGAAGGCCAGGGTTATATGGCTACACCTTC.